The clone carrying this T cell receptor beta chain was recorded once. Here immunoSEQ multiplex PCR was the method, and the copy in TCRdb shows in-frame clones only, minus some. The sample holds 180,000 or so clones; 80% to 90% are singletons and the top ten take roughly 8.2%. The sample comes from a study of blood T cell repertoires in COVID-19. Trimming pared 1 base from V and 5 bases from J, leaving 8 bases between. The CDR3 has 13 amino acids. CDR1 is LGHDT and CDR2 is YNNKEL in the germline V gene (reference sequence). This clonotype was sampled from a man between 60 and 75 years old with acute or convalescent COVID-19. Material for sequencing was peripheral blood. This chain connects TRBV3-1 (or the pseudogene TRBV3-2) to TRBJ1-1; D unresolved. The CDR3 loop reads CASSQGWETEAFF. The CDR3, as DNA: TGTGCCAGCAGCCAAGGTTGGGAGACTGAAGCTTTCTTT.